What follows are 22 T cell receptor beta chains derived from one specimen sequenced in a study of CD8+CD57+ T cells in acquired aplastic anemia. Before being chosen for sequencing, patients had shown CD8+CD57+ cell expansion by flow cytometry. Genomic DNA acted as the template from which TCR beta VDJ combination and CDR3 sequence profiling were carried out. TCRdb reanalysed the reads using MiXCR and keeps one entry per CDR3 protein. The sample has fewer than 250,000 distinct CDR3 sequences; about half are singletons. The sample was sorted CD4+, CD8+, or CD8+CD57+ T cells (not recorded which) from PBMCs. The receptors originated from a human donor with aplastic anemia.

To note about this clonotype: A much larger clone is a single base away; this may be a read error. This rearrangement joins TRBV4-2 to TRBJ2-3, with 7 bases identical to TRBD2. CDR1 and CDR2 (germline): LGHNA, YNFKEQ. The CDR3 loop spans 16 amino acids. CDR3: CASSQDLASGTDAQYF. CDR3 nucleotide sequence: TGTGCCAGCAGCCAAGATTTAGCTAGCGGCACAGATGCGCAGTATTTT.

This clonotype has a count of ten or more. The chain recombines TRBV19 with TRBJ2-7; TRBD2 might be the D (5 bases). The CDR3 loop spans 10 amino acids. Germline loops: CDR1 LNHDA, CDR2 SQIVND (reference sequence). The ends were cut back, 9 bases at V and 4 bases at J, with 7 bases in the middle. The DNA of the CDR3 is TGTGCCAGGGGGAGTTACGAGCAGTACTTC. This sequence encodes CARGSYEQYF.

The J gene is TRBJ2-7, the V gene TRBV7-3, with D uncertain. CDR3 length equals 16 residues. Germline V gene data show CDR1 as SGHTA and CDR2 as FQGTGA. V was trimmed by 6 bases and J by 0 bases, leaving 18 bases between them. The CDR3 nucleotides are TGTGCCAGCAGTTACCGGAGCAGTCGTAGCTCCTACGAGCAGTACTTC. This sequence encodes CASSYRSSRSSYEQYF.

This clonotype was recorded at least ten times. CDR3 nucleotide sequence: TGTGCCACCAGTGATTTATCCGGGATTCAGCCCCAGCATTTT. The encoded protein is CATSDLSGIQPQHF. The J gene is TRBJ1-5, the V gene TRBV24-1; no reliable D call. Trimming stripped 1 base from V and 6 bases from J, with 9 bases between. Germline V lookup: CDR1 KGHDR, CDR2 SFDVKD. The CDR3 is 14 amino acids.

The rearrangement joins TRBV5-1 to TRBJ2-7; D ambiguous. Trimming stripped 3 bases from V and 7 bases from J, with 11 bases between. The CDR3 has 12 amino acids. The germline CDR1 and CDR2 sequences are SGHRS and YFSETQ. CDR3 sequence (DNA): TGCGCCAGCAGCTCGACTGGGGAAGAGCAGTACTTC. Amino acids: CASSSTGEEQYF.

This chain uses TRBV20-1 with TRBJ2-5, with TRBD2 matching 9 bases. The junction had 2 bases not matched to a gene; V was cut back by 0 bases and J by 3 bases. Germline V lookup: CDR1 DFQATT, CDR2 SNEGSKA (reference sequence). The CDR3 is made up of 14 amino acids. The chain's CDR3 is CSAREVAGEETQYF. In DNA, the CDR3 is TGCAGTGCTAGAGAGGTAGCGGGGGAAGAGACCCAGTACTTC.

The V and J genes are TRBV19 and TRBJ1-5, with TRBD1 as a possible D gene (6 bases). With 2 bases removed from V and 7 bases from J, the gap between germline ends came to 18 bases. CDR3 length equals 16 residues. CDR1 is LNHDA and CDR2 is SQIVND in the germline V gene (reference sequence). CDR3 sequence reads: CASSIRGGASGQPQHF. DNA for the CDR3: TGTGCCAGTAGTATACGGGGGGGGGCGTCTGGACAGCCCCAGCATTTT.

The chain joins TRBV20-1 to TRBJ1-6, with no clear D. CDR3 length: 16 amino acids. Trimming removed 1 base at V and 10 bases at J, with 20 bases between. Germline V gene sequence: CDR1 DFQATT, CDR2 SNEGSKA (reference sequence). CDR3 DNA sequence: TGCAGTGCTAGAGTTACGACCGGCGTACGACCATCACCCCTCCACTTT. It specifies CSARVTTGVRPSPLHF.

This clonotype has only one observation. The rearrangement links TRBV5-1 to TRBJ2-7, with D uncertain. The DNA matches TRBJ2-1 better at its end, which makes the J call doubtful. The germline CDR1 and CDR2 sequences are SGHRS and YFSETQ. The CDR3 has 14 amino acids. CDR3 nucleotides: TGCGCCAGCAGCTTGGACTCCGGGTACAATGAGCAGTTCTTC. The encoded protein is CASSLDSGYNEQFF.

V gene TRBV6-5 combines with J gene TRBJ2-5; perhaps TRBD2 as D (8 bases). V was pared by 0 bases and J by 3 bases, with 20 bases between. This CDR3 is 18 amino acids long. Germline CDR1 reads MNHEY; CDR2 reads SVGAGI. CDR3 coding DNA: TGTGCCAGCAGTTACTCGGTACAGGGGACCGGGGGGGAAGAGACCCAGTACTTC. As protein: CASSYSVQGTGGEETQYF.

In the case of this clonotype: At one end the junction does not follow the germline gene, possibly because of a read error. The CDR3 loop reads CASSPPGTGAHEQYF. In DNA form, the CDR3 reads TGTGCCAGCAGCCCCCCCGGGACAGGGGCCCACGAGCAGTACTTC. The rearrangement links TRBV5-1 to TRBJ2-7; 10 bases map to TRBD1. The germline gives CDR1 SGHRS, CDR2 YFSETQ. This CDR3 is built from 15 residues.

Comment on this clonotype: The germline gene is not matched at one end of the junction; a read error may be the cause. The chain employs TRBV12-3 or TRBV12-4 and TRBJ1-6; 7 bases map to TRBD1. The CDR3 covers 16 residues. CDR3 sequence reads: CASSLAGTDYNSPLHF. The CDR3 DNA sequence: TGTGCCAGCAGTCTAGCCGGGACAGACTATAATTCACCCCTCCACTTT.

This clonotype was observed a handful of times. The gene calls are TRBV7-8 and TRBJ2-7, with a possible D match to TRBD1 (5 bases). Trimming left V 2 bases short and J 2 bases short, with 10 bases between. CDR1 is SGHVS, CDR2 FQNEAQ, per germline. CDR3 length: 14 residues. The CDR3 sequence: CASSLRQGPYEQYF. CDR3 bases: TGTGCCAGCAGCTTAAGGCAGGGTCCCTACGAGCAGTACTTC.

CDR3 protein: CATSRDRGLADTQYF. The CDR3 DNA is TGTGCCACCAGCAGGGACAGGGGGCTCGCAGATACGCAGTATTTT. J is TRBJ2-3 and V is TRBV15; TRBD1 matches at 11 bases. CDR1 is LNHNV and CDR2 is YYDKDF in the germline V gene (reference sequence). The CDR3 spans 15 residues. The ends lost 3 bases at V and 4 bases at J; junction bases unmatched: 3.

The rearrangement links TRBV7-9 to TRBJ2-7; a weak D match, TRBD1 (6 bases). V was pared by 5 bases and J by 7 bases, with 15 bases between. Germline CDR1 SEHNR, CDR2 FQNEAQ (reference sequence). The CDR3 has 13 residues. CDR3 DNA: TGTGCCAGCAGCCTTAGACAGGCTCGGGAGCAGTACTTC. Amino acid sequence: CASSLRQAREQYF.

This chain links TRBV7-2 with TRBJ2-5; tentatively, D is TRBD2 (7 bases). The CDR3 contains 16 residues. CDR1 is SGHTA, CDR2 FQGNSA, per germline. V lost 5 bases and J lost 4, with 20 bases in between. This chain's CDR3 is CASSPGAPGEGETQYF. The CDR3 DNA reads TGTGCCAGCAGCCCGGGGGCCCCTGGGGAGGGAGAGACCCAGTACTTC.

The chain employs TRBV15 and TRBJ2-7, with D perhaps given as TRBD1 or TRBD2 (5 bases each). Looked up from germline, CDR1 is LNHNV and CDR2 is YYDKDF (reference sequence). The CDR3 totals 14 residues. The germline V and J ends were trimmed by 1 base and 7 bases, with 14 bases remaining between them. The CDR3 is CATSRGDPLGEQYF. In DNA form, the CDR3 reads TGTGCCACCAGCAGAGGGGACCCCCTCGGGGAGCAGTACTTC.

The chain recombines TRBV7-8 with TRBJ2-5; 8 bases map to TRBD2. With V trimmed by 2 bases and J by 5 bases, 10 bases remained unmatched. The V gene's germline CDR1 is SGHVS and CDR2 FQNEAQ. The CDR3 loop spans 16 amino acids. This CDR3 reads CASSLKGGLVGETQYF. CDR3 in DNA: TGTGCCAGCAGCTTAAAGGGGGGACTAGTCGGGGAGACCCAGTACTTC.

The chain employs TRBV7-8 and TRBJ2-1; TRBD1 agrees at 7 bases. CDR3 size: 15 residues. CDR1 SGHVS and CDR2 FQNEAQ come from the germline V gene. The J segment lost 10 bases and the V segment lost 8 bases, leaving 17 bases of the junction unmatched. The CDR3 bases are TGTGCCAGCCTCAGGGGGACAGCGGACACCGGGGAGCAGTTCTTC. Translating it yields CASLRGTADTGEQFF.

The chain uses TRBV2 and TRBJ2-3, with 10 bases matching TRBD2. The germline CDR1 and CDR2 sequences are SNHLY and FYNNEI. After removal of 7 bases from V and 6 bases from J, the junction contained 13 bases not matched to a gene. This CDR3 spans 16 amino acids. The CDR3 DNA reads TGTGCCAGCATTCCGACGGGACTAGCGCCATCTGATACGCAGTATTTT. This encodes CASIPTGLAPSDTQYF.

The chain's CDR3 is CASSEGRDSNQPQHF. In DNA, the CDR3 is TGCGCCAGCAGTGAGGGCCGCGATAGCAATCAGCCCCAGCATTTT. The chain couples TRBV10-1 to TRBJ1-5, with unresolved D. The CDR3 is 15 residues long. The germline V and J ends were trimmed by 2 bases and 0 bases, with 8 bases remaining between them. From germline, CDR1 is WNHNN and CDR2 SYGVQD (reference sequence).

As concerns this clonotype: The junction and the germline gene differ at one end; a read error may be behind it. The chain employs TRBV9 and TRBJ2-5, with 11 bases identical to TRBD1. Germline V gives CDR1 SGDLS, CDR2 YYNGEE. This CDR3 has 15 residues. This CDR3 is CASSAGQGARETLYF. For the CDR3, the DNA is TGTGCCAGCAGCGCAGGACAGGGGGCTCGAGAGACCCTGTACTTC.